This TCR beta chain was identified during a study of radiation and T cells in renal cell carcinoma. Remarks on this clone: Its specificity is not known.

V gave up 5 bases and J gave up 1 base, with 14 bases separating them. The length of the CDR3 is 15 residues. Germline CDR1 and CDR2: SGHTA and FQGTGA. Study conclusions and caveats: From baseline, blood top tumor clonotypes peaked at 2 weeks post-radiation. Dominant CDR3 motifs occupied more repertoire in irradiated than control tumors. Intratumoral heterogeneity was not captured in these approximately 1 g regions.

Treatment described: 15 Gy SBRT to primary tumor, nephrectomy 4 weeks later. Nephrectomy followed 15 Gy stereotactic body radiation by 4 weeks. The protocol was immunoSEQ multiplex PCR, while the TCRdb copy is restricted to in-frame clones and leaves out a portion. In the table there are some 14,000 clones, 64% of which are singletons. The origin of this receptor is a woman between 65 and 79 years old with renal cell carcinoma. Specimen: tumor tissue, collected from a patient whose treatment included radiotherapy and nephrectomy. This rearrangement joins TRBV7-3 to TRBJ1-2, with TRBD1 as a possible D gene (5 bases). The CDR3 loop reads CASSRDGTYNYGYTF. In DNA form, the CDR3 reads TGTGCCAGCAGCCGGGACGGGACTTATAACTATGGCTACACCTTC.